This T cell receptor (beta chain) was found in a study of patients and donors after allogeneic stem cell transplantation. Each CDR3 protein is one row after TCRdb ran MiXCR on the RT-PCR reads. The sample shows about a million distinct CDR3 sequences, about a sixth of them seen only once. CDR1 is DFQATT and CDR2 is SNEGSKA in the germline V gene (reference sequence). The V gene end was trimmed by 1 base and the J gene end by 6 bases; junction bases not matched to a gene: 10. This CDR3 spans 15 amino acids. V gene TRBV20-1 combines with J gene TRBJ2-7; the match to TRBD2 covers 9 bases. This TCR was sampled from a human donor who was either an allogeneic HSCT recipient or a stem cell or donor lymphocyte infusion donor (not recorded which). It is not recorded whose cells these are; they may come from a transplant donor. Sequencing was performed on blood, either unsorted or a sorted T cell fraction (not recorded which). The CDR3 DNA is TGCAGTGCTAGAGCCCCGGGCGGGAGGGCTGGCGAGCAGTACTTC. This encodes CSARAPGGRAGEQYF.